The clone carrying this T cell receptor beta chain was recorded only once. Its target is not known. The table came from immunoSEQ multiplex PCR; TCRdb's copy has only in-frame clones and leaves some out. The sample consists of approximately 2,000,000 clones, approximately 90% of them appearing once. This entry comes from a study of shared clonotypes between healthy human individuals. Whole-study context: Contributing individuals were a couple of females and a few males aged 18 to 49. Findings and limits, study-wide: Some naive CD4 clonotypes, roughly 5%, turned up in common across several donors. Clonotype sharing among donors, it was expected, would be affected by sequencing depth.

The CDR3 spans 12 residues. Germline CDR1 and CDR2: SGHVS and FNYEAQ. V lost 5 bases and J lost 5, with 10 bases in between. The receptor comes from a young man in good health. Some clones in this sample may be carry-over from other donors' samples. This chain connects TRBV7-6 to TRBJ2-7; no clear D gene. Material for sequencing was naive CD4+ T cells from PBMCs. Subset defined: CD45RA+ positively selected. CDR3 DNA sequence: TGTGCCAGCAGCGCCCCAGGCCACGAGCAGTACTTC. The encoded protein is CASSAPGHEQYF.